This T cell receptor beta chain was captured in a study of blood T cell repertoires in COVID-19. The ends lost 1 base at V and 6 bases at J; junction bases unmatched: 9. Germline V gene lookup returns CDR1 MGHRA and CDR2 YSYEKL. There are 16 residues in the CDR3. Repertoires were generated with immunoSEQ multiplex PCR, while TCRdb's copy carries only in-frame clones and drops some. The sample holds 100,000 to 120,000 clones, around 81% seen once. This clone turned up a few times. Sequencing was done on a sample of peripheral blood. The V and J genes are TRBV4-1 and TRBJ1-5, with 7 nucleotides matching TRBD1. This TCR derives from a woman in her 70s with acute or convalescent COVID-19. As DNA, the CDR3 is TGCGCCAGCAGCCAAGCCGGTGCAAGGGGGCCTCAGCCCCAGCATTTT. It encodes CASSQAGARGPQPQHF.